This T cell receptor (beta chain) emerged from a study of T cell changes during pregnancy in multiple sclerosis. The junction had 3 bases not matched to a gene; V was cut back by 5 bases and J by 3 bases. Per the germline V gene, CDR1 is MDHEN and CDR2 is SYDVKM. This CDR3 region has 13 residues. The repertoire was sequenced with immunoSEQ multiplex PCR; TCRdb's copy has only in-frame clones and lacks some. This repertoire shows 55,000 to 65,000 clones, roughly 93% found once; its top ten account for approximately 1.8%. The clonotype comes from a female donor with multiple sclerosis, enrolled in a pregnancy study. The specimen comprised peripheral blood, sampled after pregnancy. The rearrangement uses TRBV28 and TRBJ2-7; 8 positions agree with TRBD1. The CDR3 spells CASSGQGGYEQYF. The CDR3 nucleotides are TGTGCCAGCAGTGGACAGGGCGGCTACGAGCAGTACTTC. Full variable domain (missing parts from reference TRBV28 and TRBJ2-7): DVKVTQSSRYLVKRTGEKVFLECVQDMDHENMFWYRQDPGLGLRLIYFSYDVKMKEKGDIPEGYSVSREKKERFSLILESASTNQTSMYLCASSGQGGYEQYFGPGTRLTVT.